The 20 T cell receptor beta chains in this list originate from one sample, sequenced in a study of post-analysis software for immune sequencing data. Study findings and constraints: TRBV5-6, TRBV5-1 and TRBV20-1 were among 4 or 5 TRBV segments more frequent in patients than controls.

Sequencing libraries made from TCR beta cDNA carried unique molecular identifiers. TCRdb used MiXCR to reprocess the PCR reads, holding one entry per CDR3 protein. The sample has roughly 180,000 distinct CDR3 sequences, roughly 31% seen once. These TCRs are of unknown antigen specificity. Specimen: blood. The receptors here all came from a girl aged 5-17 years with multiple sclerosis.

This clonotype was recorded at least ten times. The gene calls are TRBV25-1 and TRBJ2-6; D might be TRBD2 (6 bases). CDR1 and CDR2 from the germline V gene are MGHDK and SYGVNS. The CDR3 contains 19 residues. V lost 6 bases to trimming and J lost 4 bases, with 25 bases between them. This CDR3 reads CASSQTRGGTWSGANVLTF. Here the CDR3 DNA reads TGTGCCAGCAGCCAAACTCGGGGCGGGACTTGGTCCGGGGCCAACGTCCTGACTTTC. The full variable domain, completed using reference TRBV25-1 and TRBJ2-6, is EADIYQTPRYLVIGTGKKITLECSQTMGHDKMYWYQQDPGMELHLIHYSYGVNSTEKGDLSSESTVSRIRTEHFPLTLESARPSHTSQYLCASSQTRGGTWSGANVLTFGAGSRLTVL.

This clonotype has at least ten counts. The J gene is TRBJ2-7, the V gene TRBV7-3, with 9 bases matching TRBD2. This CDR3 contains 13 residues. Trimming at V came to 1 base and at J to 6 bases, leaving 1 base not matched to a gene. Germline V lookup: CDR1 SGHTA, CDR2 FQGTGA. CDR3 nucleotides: TGTGCCAGCAGCTTAAGTAGCGGGAGCGAGCAGTACTTC. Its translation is CASSLSSGSEQYF.

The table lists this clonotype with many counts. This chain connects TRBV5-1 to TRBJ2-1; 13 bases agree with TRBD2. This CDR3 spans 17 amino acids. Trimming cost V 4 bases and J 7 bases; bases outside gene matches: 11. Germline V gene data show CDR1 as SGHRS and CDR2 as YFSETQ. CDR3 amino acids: CASSRDTSGRAQNEQFF. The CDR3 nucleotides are TGCGCCAGCAGCCGAGATACTAGCGGGAGGGCCCAAAATGAGCAGTTCTTC. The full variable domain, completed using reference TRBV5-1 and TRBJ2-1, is KAGVTQTPRYLIKTRGQQVTLSCSPISGHRSVSWYQQTPGQGLQFLFEYFSETQRNKGNFPGRFSGRQFSNSRSEMNVSTLELGDSALYLCASSRDTSGRAQNEQFFGPGTRLTVL.

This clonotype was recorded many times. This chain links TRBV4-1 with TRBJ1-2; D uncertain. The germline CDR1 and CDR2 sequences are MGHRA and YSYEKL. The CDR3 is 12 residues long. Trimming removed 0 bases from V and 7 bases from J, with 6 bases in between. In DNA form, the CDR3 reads TGCGCCAGCAGCCAAGACTGGGGTGGCTACACCTTC. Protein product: CASSQDWGGYTF.

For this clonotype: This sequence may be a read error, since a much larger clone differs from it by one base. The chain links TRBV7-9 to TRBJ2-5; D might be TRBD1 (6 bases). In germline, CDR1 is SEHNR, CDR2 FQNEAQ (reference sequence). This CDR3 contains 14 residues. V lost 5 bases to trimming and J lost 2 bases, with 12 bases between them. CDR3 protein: CASSARGQQETQYF. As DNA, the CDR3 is TGTGCCAGCAGCGCCCGGGGACAACAAGAGACCCAGTACTTC.

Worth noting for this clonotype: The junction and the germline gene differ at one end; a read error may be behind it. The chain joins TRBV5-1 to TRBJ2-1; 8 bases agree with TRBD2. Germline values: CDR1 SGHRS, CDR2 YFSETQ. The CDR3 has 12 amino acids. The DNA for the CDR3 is TGCGCCGGCAGCCGGAGCGGGAGTGGTTCGTTCTTC. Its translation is CAGSRSGSGSFF. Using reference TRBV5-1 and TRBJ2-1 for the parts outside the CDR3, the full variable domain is KAGVTQTPRYLIKTRGQQVTLSCSPISGHRSVSWYQQTPGQGLQFLFEYFSETQRNKGNFPGRFSGRQFSNSRSEMNVSTLELGDSALYLCAGSRSGSGSFFGPGTRLTVL.

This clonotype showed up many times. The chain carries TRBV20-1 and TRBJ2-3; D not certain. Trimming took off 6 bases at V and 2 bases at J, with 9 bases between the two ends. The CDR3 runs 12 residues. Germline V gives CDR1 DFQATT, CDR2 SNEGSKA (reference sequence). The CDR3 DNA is TGCAGTGCCCCGGACCACACAGATACGCAGTATTTT. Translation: CSAPDHTDTQYF.

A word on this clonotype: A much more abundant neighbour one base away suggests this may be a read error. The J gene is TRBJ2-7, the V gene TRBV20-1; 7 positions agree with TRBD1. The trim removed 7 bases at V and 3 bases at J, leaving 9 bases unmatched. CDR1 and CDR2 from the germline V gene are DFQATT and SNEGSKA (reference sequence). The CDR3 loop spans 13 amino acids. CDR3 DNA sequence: TGCAGTGTTACGGAAGGGGGCAACTACGAGCAGTACTTC. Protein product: CSVTEGGNYEQYF.

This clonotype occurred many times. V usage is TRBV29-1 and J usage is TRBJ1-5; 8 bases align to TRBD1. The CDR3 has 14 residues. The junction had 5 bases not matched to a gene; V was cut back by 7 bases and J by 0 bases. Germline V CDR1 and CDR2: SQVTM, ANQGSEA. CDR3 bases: TGCAGCGCAGGGACAGGCGATAGCAATCAGCCCCAGCATTTT. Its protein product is CSAGTGDSNQPQHF.

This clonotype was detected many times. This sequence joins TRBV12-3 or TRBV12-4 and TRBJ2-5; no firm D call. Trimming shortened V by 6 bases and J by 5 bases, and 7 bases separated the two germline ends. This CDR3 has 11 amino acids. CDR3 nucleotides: TGTGCCAGCAGAGGTTTTGAGACCCAGTACTTC. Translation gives CASRGFETQYF.

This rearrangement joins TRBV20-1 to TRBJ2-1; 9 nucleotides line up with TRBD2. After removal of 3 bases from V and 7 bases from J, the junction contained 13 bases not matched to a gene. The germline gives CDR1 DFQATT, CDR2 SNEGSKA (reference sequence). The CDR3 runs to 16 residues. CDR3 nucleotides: TGCAGTGCTAGTGCCCAGCTAGCGGGAAAAAGGAATGAGCAGTTCTTC. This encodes CSASAQLAGKRNEQFF.

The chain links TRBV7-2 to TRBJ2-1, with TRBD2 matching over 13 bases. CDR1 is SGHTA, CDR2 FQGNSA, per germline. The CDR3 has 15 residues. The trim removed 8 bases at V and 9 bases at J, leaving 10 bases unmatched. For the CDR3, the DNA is TGTGCCAGCCTCCTACTAGCGGGGGGGCTAAGTGAGCAGTTCTTC. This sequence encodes CASLLLAGGLSEQFF. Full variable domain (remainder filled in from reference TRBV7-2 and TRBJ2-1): GAGVSQSPSNKVTEKGKDVELRCDPISGHTALYWYRQSLGQGLEFLIYFQGNSAPDKSGLPSDRFSAERTGGSVSTLTIQRTQQEDSAVYLCASLLLAGGLSEQFFGPGTRLTVL.

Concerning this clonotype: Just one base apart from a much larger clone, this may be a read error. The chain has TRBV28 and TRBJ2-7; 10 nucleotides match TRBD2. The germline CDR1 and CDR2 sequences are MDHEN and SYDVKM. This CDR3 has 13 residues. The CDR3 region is CVSSSAGGYEQYF. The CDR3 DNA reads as TGTGTCAGCAGTTCAGCGGGAGGGTACGAGCAGTACTTC.

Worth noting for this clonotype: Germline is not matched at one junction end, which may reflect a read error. CDR3 nucleotides: TGTGGCAGCAGCCAAGGATCGGGACAGGGCTTATATATGAACACTGAAGCTTTCTTT. Its protein is CGSSQGSGQGLYMNTEAFF. J is TRBJ1-1 and V is TRBV3-1, with 9 bases matching TRBD1. This CDR3 is 19 amino acids long. The germline CDR1 and CDR2 sequences are LGHDT and YNNKEL (reference sequence).

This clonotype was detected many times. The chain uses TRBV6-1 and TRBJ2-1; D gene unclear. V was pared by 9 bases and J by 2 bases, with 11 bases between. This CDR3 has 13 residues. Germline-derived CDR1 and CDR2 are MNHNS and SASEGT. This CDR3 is CASGLVPYNEQFF. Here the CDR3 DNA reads TGTGCCAGTGGGCTAGTACCCTACAATGAGCAGTTCTTC.

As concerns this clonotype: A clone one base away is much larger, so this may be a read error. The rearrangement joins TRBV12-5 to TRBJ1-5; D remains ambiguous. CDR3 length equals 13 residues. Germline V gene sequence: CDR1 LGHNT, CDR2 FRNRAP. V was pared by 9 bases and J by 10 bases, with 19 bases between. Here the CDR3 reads CARGSVGPAPQHF. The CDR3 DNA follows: TGTGCTAGGGGGTCGGTAGGGCCCGCACCCCAGCATTTT.

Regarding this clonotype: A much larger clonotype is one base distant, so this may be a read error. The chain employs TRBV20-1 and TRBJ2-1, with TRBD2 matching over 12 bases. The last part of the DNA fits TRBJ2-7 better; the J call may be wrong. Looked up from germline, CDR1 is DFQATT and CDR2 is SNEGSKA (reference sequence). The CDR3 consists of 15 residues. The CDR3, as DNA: TGCAGTGCTAGGACTAGCGGGAGTGCCTACAATGAGCAGTACTTC. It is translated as CSARTSGSAYNEQYF.

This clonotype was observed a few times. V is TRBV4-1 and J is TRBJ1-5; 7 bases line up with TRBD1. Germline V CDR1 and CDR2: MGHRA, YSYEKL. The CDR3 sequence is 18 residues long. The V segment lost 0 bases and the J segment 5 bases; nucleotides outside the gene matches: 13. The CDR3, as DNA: TGCGCCAGCAGCCAAGAAACGCCCCCGGGGACAGCCTATCAGCCCCAGCATTTT. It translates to CASSQETPPGTAYQPQHF.

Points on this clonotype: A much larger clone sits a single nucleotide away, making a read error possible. DNA for the CDR3: TGTGCCAGCAGCCGAGGGATCCTAGCTGTCGGAGCTTCCTACGAGCAGTACTTC. Translated, it gives CASSRGILAVGASYEQYF. V usage is TRBV7-2 and J usage is TRBJ2-7; possibly TRBD2 for D (5 bases). The length of the CDR3 is 18 residues. CDR1 and CDR2 (germline): SGHTA, FQGNSA. Trimming took 5 bases from V and 1 from J, leaving 24 bases between them.

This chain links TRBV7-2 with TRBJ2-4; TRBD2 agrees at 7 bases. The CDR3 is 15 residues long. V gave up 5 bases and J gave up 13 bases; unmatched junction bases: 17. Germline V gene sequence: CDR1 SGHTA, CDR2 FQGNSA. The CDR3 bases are TGTGCCAGCAGCCTGGGACTATGGGGCGATGGTGAGCAGTACTTC. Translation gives CASSLGLWGDGEQYF.